The present entry profiles one TCR beta chain with its context. This entry comes from a study of sequential checkpoint blockade in melanoma. The wider study: Both treatment sequences were followed by maintenance nivolumab.

TCRdb keeps only in-frame clones here, not all; method: immunoSEQ multiplex PCR. The sample has 25,000 to 30,000 clones, 60% to 80% seen once. The CDR3 contains 12 residues. From germline, CDR1 is MNHNS and CDR2 SASEGT. V lost 5 bases to trimming and J lost 0 bases, with 4 bases between them. Treatment described: randomized to nivolumab then ipilimumab (arm A) or the reverse (arm B). The gene calls are TRBV6-1 and TRBJ1-1; D uncertain. The sequences come from CD8+ T cells sorted from blood (inferred from file names), collected from a patient given nivolumab and ipilimumab in sequence. The clonotype originates from a human donor with melanoma. The CDR3 nucleotides are TGTGCCAGCAGTCTTATGAACACTGAAGCTTTCTTT. Its translation is CASSLMNTEAFF.